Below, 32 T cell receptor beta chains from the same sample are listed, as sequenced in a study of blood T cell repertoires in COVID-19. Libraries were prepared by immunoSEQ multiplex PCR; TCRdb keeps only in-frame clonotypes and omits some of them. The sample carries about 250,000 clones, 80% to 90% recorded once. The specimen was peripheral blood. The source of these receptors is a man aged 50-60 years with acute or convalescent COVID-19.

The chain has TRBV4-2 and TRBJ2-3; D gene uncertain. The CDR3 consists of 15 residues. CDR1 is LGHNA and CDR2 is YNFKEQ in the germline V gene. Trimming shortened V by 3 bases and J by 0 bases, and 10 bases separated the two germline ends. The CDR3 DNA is TGTGCCAGCAGCCACCCCCCCGGTAGCACAGATACGCAGTATTTT. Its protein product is CASSHPPGSTDTQYF.

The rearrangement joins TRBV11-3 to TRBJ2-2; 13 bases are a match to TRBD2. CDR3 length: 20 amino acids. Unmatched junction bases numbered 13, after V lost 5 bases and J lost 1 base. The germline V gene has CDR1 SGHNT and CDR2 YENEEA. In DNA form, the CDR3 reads TGTGCCAGCAGCCCCTCCCGGACTAGCGGGAGTTTTCGGAACACCGGGGAGCTGTTTTTT. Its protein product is CASSPSRTSGSFRNTGELFF.

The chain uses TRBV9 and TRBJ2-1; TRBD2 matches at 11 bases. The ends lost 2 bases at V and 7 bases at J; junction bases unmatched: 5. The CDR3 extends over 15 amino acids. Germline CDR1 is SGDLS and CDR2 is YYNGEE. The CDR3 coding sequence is TGTGCCAGCAGCGTCGGGACTAGCGGATCGAATGAGCAGTTCTTC. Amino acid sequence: CASSVGTSGSNEQFF.

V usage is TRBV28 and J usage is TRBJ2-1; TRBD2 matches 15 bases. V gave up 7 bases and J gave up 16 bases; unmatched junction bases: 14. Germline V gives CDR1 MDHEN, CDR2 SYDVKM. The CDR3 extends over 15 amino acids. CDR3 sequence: CASTSPGTSGRMTFF. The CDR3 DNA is TGTGCCAGCACCTCACCCGGGACTAGCGGGAGGATGACCTTCTTC.

The CDR3 DNA follows: TGTGCCAGCAGACCCAGAAGTGTGGGCACAGATACGCAGTATTTT. The encoded protein is CASRPRSVGTDTQYF. The genes are TRBV7-8 and TRBJ2-3; unclear D gene. This CDR3 contains 15 residues. The V end was cut by 6 bases, the J end by 1 base, with 14 bases between. The germline V gene has CDR1 SGHVS and CDR2 FQNEAQ.

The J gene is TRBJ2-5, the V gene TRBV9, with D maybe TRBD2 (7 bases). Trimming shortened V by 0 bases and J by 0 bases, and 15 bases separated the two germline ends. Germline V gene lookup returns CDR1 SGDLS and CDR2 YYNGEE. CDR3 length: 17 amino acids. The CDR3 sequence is CASSVVGGAGNQETQYF. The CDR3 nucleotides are TGTGCCAGCAGCGTAGTAGGGGGGGCAGGGAACCAAGAGACCCAGTACTTC.

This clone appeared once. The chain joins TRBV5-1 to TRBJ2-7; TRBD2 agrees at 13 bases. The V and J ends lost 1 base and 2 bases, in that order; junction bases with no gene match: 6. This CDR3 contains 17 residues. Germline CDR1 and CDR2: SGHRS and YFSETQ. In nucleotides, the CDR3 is TGCGCCAGCAGCTTGACTAGCGGGAGGGCCGCCCCCTACGAGCAGTACTTC. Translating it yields CASSLTSGRAAPYEQYF.

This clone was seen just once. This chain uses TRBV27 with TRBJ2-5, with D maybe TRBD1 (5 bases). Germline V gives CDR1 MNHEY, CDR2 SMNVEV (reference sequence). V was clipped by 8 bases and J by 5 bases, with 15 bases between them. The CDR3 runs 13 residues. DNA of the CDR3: TGTGCCAGCCGAAGGCAGGGTCAGGAGACCCAGTACTTC. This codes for CASRRQGQETQYF.

DNA of the CDR3: TGTGCCAGCAGCTTAGGTTCAGGGACATCGGGGGAGCAGTACTTC. Encoded protein: CASSLGSGTSGEQYF. This chain joins TRBV7-9 and TRBJ2-7; a weak D match, TRBD1 (6 bases). The CDR3 contains 15 residues. Germline-derived CDR1 and CDR2 are SEHNR and FQNEAQ (reference sequence). Trimming shortened V by 1 base and J by 7 bases, and 17 bases separated the two germline ends.

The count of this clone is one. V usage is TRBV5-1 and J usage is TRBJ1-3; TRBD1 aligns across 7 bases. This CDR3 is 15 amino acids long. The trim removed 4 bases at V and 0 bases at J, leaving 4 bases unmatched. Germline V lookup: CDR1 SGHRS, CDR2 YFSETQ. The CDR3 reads CASSRGTDSGNTIYF. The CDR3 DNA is TGCGCCAGCAGCCGGGGGACAGACTCTGGAAACACCATATATTTT.

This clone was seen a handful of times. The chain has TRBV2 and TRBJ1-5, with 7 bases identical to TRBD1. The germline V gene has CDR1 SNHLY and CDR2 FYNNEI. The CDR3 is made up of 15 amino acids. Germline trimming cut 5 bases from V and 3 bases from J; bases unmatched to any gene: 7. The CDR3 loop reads CASSPGTAINQPQHF. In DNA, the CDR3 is TGTGCCAGCAGTCCCGGGACAGCTATCAATCAGCCCCAGCATTTT.

The CDR3 DNA is TGTGCCAGCAGTGAATTGGGCTCAGGGGCGGGGGAGCTGTTTTTT. It yields the protein CASSELGSGAGELFF. This chain joins TRBV25-1 and TRBJ2-2; tentative D call: TRBD1 (6 bases). The CDR3 length is 15 residues. The V gene lost 1 base and the J gene lost 8 bases, with 14 bases spanning the gap. Germline V gene sequence: CDR1 MGHDK, CDR2 SYGVNS.

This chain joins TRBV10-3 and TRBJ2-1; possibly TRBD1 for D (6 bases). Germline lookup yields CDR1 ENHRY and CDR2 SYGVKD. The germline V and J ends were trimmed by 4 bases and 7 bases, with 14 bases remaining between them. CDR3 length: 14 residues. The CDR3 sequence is CAISGGQMGNEQFF. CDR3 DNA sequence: TGTGCCATCAGTGGGGGGCAAATGGGGAATGAGCAGTTCTTC.

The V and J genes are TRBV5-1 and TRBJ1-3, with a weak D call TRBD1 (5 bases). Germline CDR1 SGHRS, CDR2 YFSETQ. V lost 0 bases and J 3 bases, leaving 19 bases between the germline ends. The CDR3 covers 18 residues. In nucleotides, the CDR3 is TGCGCCAGCAGCTTGGGTGGGCGCAGGGCGGCTTATGGAAACACCATATATTTT. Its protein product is CASSLGGRRAAYGNTIYF. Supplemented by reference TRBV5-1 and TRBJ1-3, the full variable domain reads KAGVTQTPRYLIKTRGQQVTLSCSPISGHRSVSWYQQTPGQGLQFLFEYFSETQRNKGNFPGRFSGRQFSNSRSEMNVSTLELGDSALYLCASSLGGRRAAYGNTIYFGEGSWLTVV.

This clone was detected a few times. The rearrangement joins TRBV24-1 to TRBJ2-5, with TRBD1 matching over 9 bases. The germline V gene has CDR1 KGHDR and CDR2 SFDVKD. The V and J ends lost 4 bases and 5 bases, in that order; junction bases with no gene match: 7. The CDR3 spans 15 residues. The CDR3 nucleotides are TGTGCCACCAGTGAAGCAGGGACAGGGCAGGAGACCCAGTACTTC. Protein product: CATSEAGTGQETQYF.

The CDR3 DNA reads TGTGCCAGCGGAGGGACTAGGGTTGGCGAGCAGTACTTC. Residues: CASGGTRVGEQYF. The rearrangement links TRBV2 to TRBJ2-7, with 8 bases aligning to TRBD2. The junction had 9 bases not matched to a gene; V was cut back by 8 bases and J by 6 bases. The V gene's germline CDR1 is SNHLY and CDR2 FYNNEI. The CDR3 has 13 amino acids.

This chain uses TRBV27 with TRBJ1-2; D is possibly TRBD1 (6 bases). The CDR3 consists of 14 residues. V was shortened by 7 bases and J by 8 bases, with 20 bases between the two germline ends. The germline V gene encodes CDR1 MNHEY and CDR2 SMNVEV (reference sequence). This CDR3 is CASTSGRGRGGYTF. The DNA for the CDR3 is TGTGCCAGCACAAGTGGGAGGGGGAGAGGGGGCTACACCTTC.

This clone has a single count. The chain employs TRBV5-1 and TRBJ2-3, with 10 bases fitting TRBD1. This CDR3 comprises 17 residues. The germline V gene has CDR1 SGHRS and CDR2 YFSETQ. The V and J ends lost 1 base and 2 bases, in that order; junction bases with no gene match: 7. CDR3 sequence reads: CASSLWGTGVATDTQYF. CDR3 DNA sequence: TGCGCCAGCAGCTTGTGGGGGACAGGGGTCGCCACAGATACGCAGTATTTT. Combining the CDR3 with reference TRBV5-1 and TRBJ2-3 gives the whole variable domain KAGVTQTPRYLIKTRGQQVTLSCSPISGHRSVSWYQQTPGQGLQFLFEYFSETQRNKGNFPGRFSGRQFSNSRSEMNVSTLELGDSALYLCASSLWGTGVATDTQYFGPGTRLTVL.

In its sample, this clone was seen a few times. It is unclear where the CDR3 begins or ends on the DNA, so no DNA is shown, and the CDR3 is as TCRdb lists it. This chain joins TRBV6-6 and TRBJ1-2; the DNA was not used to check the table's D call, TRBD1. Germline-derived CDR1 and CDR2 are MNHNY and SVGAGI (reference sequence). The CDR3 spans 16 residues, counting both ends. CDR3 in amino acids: CASSYPVPTENYGYTF.

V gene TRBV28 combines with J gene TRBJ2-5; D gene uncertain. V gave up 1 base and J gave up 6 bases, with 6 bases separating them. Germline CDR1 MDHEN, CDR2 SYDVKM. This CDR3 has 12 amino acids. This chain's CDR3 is CASSLLRKTQYF. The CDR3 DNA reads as TGTGCCAGCAGTTTATTGAGGAAGACCCAGTACTTC.

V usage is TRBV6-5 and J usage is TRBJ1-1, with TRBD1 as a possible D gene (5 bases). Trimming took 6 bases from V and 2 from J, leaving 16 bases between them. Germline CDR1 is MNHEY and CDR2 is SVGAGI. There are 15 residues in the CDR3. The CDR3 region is CASSWGGPENTEAFF. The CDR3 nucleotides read TGTGCCAGCAGCTGGGGGGGTCCGGAAAACACTGAAGCTTTCTTT.

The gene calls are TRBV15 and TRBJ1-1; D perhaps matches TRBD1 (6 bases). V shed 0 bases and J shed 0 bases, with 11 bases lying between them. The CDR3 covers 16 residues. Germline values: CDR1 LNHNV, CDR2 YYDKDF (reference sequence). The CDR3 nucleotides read TGTGCCACCAGCAGAGAGAGGGACACCATGAACACTGAAGCTTTCTTT. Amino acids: CATSRERDTMNTEAFF. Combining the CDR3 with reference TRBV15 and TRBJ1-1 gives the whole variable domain DAMVIQNPRYQVTQFGKPVTLSCSQTLNHNVMYWYQQKSSQAPKLLFHYYDKDFNNEADTPDNFQSRRPNTSFCFLDIRSPGLGDTAMYLCATSRERDTMNTEAFFGQGTRLTVV.

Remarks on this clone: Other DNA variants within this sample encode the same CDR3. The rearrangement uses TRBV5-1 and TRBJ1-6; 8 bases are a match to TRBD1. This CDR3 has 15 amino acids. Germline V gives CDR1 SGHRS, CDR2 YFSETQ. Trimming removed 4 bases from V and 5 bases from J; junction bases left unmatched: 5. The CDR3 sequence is CASSLQGGDNSPLHF. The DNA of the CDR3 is TGCGCCAGCAGCCTACAGGGGGGAGATAATTCACCCCTCCACTTT. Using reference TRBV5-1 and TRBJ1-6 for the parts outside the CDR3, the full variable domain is KAGVTQTPRYLIKTRGQQVTLSCSPISGHRSVSWYQQTPGQGLQFLFEYFSETQRNKGNFPGRFSGRQFSNSRSEMNVSTLELGDSALYLCASSLQGGDNSPLHFGNGTRLTVT.

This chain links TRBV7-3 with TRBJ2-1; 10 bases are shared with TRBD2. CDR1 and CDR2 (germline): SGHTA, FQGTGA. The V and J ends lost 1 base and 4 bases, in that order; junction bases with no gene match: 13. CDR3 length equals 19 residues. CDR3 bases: TGTGCCAGCAGCTTAAGAGGTAGTATAGCGGGAGGCCTGTACAATGAGCAGTTCTTC. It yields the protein CASSLRGSIAGGLYNEQFF.

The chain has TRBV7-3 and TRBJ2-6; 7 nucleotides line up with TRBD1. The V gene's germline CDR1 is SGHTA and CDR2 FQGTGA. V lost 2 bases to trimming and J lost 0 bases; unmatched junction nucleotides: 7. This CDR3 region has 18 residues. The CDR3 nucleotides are TGTGCCAGCAGCTTAGCCACAGGGGCCGGCTCTGGGGCCAACGTCCTGACTTTC. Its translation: CASSLATGAGSGANVLTF. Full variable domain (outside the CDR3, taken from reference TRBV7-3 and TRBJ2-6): GAGVSQTPSNKVTEKGKYVELRCDPISGHTALYWYRQSLGQGPEFLIYFQGTGAADDSGLPNDRFFAVRPEGSVSTLKIQRTERGDSAVYLCASSLATGAGSGANVLTFGAGSRLTVL.

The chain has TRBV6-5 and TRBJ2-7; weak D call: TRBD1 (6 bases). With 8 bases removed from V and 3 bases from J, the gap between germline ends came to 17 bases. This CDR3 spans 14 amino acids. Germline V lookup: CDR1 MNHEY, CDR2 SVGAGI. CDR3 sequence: CASGNIGQFYEQYF. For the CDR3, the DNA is TGTGCCAGCGGGAACATCGGACAGTTCTACGAGCAGTACTTC.

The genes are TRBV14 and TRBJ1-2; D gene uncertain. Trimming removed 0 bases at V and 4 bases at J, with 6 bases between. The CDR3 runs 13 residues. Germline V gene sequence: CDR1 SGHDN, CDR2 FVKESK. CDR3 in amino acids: CASSQDIGYGYTF. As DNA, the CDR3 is TGTGCCAGCAGCCAAGATATCGGCTATGGCTACACCTTC. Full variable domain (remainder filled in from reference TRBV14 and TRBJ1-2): EAGVTQFPSHSVIEKGQTVTLRCDPISGHDNLYWYRRVMGKEIKFLLHFVKESKQDESGMPNNRFLAERTGGTYSTLKVQPAELEDSGVYFCASSQDIGYGYTFGSGTRLTVV.

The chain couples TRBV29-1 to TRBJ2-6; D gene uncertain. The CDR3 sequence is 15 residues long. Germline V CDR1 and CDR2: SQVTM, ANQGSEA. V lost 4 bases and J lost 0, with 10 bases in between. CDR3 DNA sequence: TGCAGCGTTGGAAACAGCTACTCTGGGGCCAACGTCCTGACTTTC. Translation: CSVGNSYSGANVLTF.

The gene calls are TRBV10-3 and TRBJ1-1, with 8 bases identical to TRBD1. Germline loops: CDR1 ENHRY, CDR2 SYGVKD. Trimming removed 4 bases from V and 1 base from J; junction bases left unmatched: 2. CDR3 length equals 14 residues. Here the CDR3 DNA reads TGTGCCATCAGTGGAGGGACAGGGAACACTGAAGCTTTCTTT. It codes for CAISGGTGNTEAFF.

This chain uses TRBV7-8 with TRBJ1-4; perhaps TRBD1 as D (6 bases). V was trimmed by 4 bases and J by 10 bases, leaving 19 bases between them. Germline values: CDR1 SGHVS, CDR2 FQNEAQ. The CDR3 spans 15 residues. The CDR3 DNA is TGTGCCAGCAGCTCTGGGGGGGCAGTAGGCGGAAAACTGTTTTTT. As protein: CASSSGGAVGGKLFF.

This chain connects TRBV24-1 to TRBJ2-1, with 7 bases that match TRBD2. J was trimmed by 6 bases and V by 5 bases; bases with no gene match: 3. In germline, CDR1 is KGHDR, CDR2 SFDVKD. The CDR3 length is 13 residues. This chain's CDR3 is CATSGPGGNEQFF. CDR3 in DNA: TGTGCCACCAGTGGTCCGGGGGGCAATGAGCAGTTCTTC.

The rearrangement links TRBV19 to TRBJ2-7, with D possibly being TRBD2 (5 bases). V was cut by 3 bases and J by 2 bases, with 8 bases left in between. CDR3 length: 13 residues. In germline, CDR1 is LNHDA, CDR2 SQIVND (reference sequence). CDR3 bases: TGTGCCAGTAGTATCGAGGGTCCCTACGAGCAGTACTTC. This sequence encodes CASSIEGPYEQYF.